This TCR beta chain emerged from a study of T cells in Graves' hyperthyroidism and ophthalmopathy. This CDR3 has 13 residues. The V end was cut by 2 bases, the J end by 8 bases, with 7 bases between. Authors of the study amplified TCR beta CDR3 regions from RNA transcripts. During a first-round RT-PCR of the TCR CDR3, the HTBI primer set was used. TCRdb re-called the multiplex PCR reads with MiXCR, one entry per CDR3 protein. The data hold 600,000 to 750,000 distinct CDR3 sequences, with roughly a sixth observed a single time. This clonotype was found many times. The sequenced material came from blood. V usage is TRBV12-3 or TRBV12-4 and J usage is TRBJ2-6; no definite D call. This clonotype was sampled from a man in his forties or fifties with Graves' hyperthyroidism. The CDR3 bases are TGTGCCAGCAGTTTAAAGGGCCCCAACGTCCTGACTTTC. Protein sequence: CASSLKGPNVLTF.